These T cell receptor beta chains were read from a single sample in a study of molecular identifiers for immune sequencing clone quantification. TCRdb reanalysed the PCR reads using MiXCR and keeps one entry per CDR3 protein. The table includes some 590,000 distinct CDR3 sequences, around 25% detected once. Material for sequencing was naive CD8+ T cells from blood, with Jurkat cell RNA spiked in. The receptor set was obtained from a human donor in good health. Some libraries in this study had Jurkat cell RNA spiked in. Each CDR3 is given with its conserved first and last residue. A D gene is named only where the DNA matches it firmly. The listing skips clone size in some rows; elsewhere it reads once, few, many or a size class.

CDR3aa: CASSIVAIIGEQYF
CDR3nt: TGTGCCAGTAGTATAGTCGCCATCATCGGCGAGCAGTACTTC
d_gene: .
j_gene: TRBJ2-7
v_gene: TRBV19
abundance: .

CDR3aa: CASSINAEAFF
CDR3nt: TGTGCCAGTAGTATCAACGCTGAAGCTTTCTTT
d_gene: .
j_gene: TRBJ1-1
v_gene: TRBV19
abundance: .

CDR3aa: CASSLLSPSGLSGNQPQHF
CDR3nt: TGTGCCAGCAGTCTATTATCCCCGTCTGGTTTATCCGGCAATCAGCCCCAGCATTTT
d_gene: .
j_gene: TRBJ1-5
v_gene: TRBV27
abundance: few

CDR3aa: CSVAFRGEGIYEQYF
CDR3nt: TGCAGCGTGGCGTTTAGGGGGGAAGGAATTTACGAGCAGTACTTC
d_gene: .
j_gene: TRBJ2-7
v_gene: TRBV29-1
abundance: few

CDR3aa: CASSVGASPNTEAFF
CDR3nt: TGTGCCAGCAGCGTAGGAGCGAGCCCGAACACTGAAGCTTTCTTT
d_gene: .
j_gene: TRBJ1-1
v_gene: TRBV9
abundance: .

CDR3aa: CASRTGEPNTGELFF
CDR3nt: TGTGCCAGCAGAACAGGGGAACCGAACACCGGGGAGCTGTTTTTT
d_gene: TRBD1
j_gene: TRBJ2-2
v_gene: TRBV12-3/TRBV12-4
abundance: .

CDR3aa: CASSPRALVMNTEAFF
CDR3nt: TGTGCCAGCAGTCCCCGGGCCCTAGTAATGAACACTGAAGCTTTCTTT
d_gene: .
j_gene: TRBJ1-1
v_gene: TRBV27
abundance: few

CDR3aa: CASSQEVGLNEQYF
CDR3nt: TGCGCCAGCAGCCAAGAGGTGGGCCTCAACGAGCAGTACTTC
d_gene: .
j_gene: TRBJ2-7
v_gene: TRBV4-3
abundance: .

CDR3aa: CASSPTGETDTQYF
CDR3nt: TGTGCCAGCTCACCCACAGGGGAGACAGATACGCAGTATTTT
d_gene: TRBD1
j_gene: TRBJ2-3
v_gene: TRBV18
abundance: many

CDR3aa: CASSPRPAGVHEQYF
CDR3nt: TGTGCCAGTAGTCCACGGCCGGCGGGGGTCCACGAGCAGTACTTC
d_gene: TRBD2
j_gene: TRBJ2-7
v_gene: TRBV19
abundance: few

CDR3aa: CASSQVRSPTDTQYF
CDR3nt: TGTGCCAGCAGCCAAGTACGGAGTCCCACAGATACGCAGTATTTT
d_gene: .
j_gene: TRBJ2-3
v_gene: TRBV14
abundance: many

CDR3aa: CASSQELAGFSSYEQYF
CDR3nt: TGCGCCAGCAGCCAAGAACTGGCGGGATTTAGCTCCTACGAGCAGTACTTC
d_gene: .
j_gene: TRBJ2-7
v_gene: TRBV4-3
abundance: .